This passage covers 6 T cell receptor beta chains from one sample sequenced in a study of T cell responses to AZD1222 COVID-19 vaccine. Only in-frame clones appear in the TCRdb table, and some are missing; sequencing was by immunoSEQ multiplex PCR. This table has around 120,000 clones, over 85% appearing once. Sample: peripheral blood, taken 28 days after the second AZD1222 dose. Receptors originate from an adult who received the AZD1222 COVID-19 vaccine.

The chain links TRBV28 to TRBJ1-5; perhaps TRBD1 as D (5 bases). The germline gives CDR1 MDHEN, CDR2 SYDVKM. This CDR3 spans 15 amino acids. V lost 6 bases to trimming and J lost 5 bases, with 17 bases between them. Written as DNA, the CDR3 is TGTGCCAGCAGCATGGGTGGTCAGGGCTATCAGCCCCAGCATTTT. Translation gives CASSMGGQGYQPQHF.

The chain couples TRBV6-2 or TRBV6-3 to TRBJ2-7; 8 nucleotides line up with TRBD2. This CDR3 contains 15 residues. The V and J ends lost 0 bases and 5 bases, in that order; junction bases with no gene match: 6. CDR1 is MNHEY and CDR2 is SVGEGT in the germline V gene. The CDR3 protein is CASSYSAGGANEQYF. DNA of the CDR3: TGTGCCAGCAGTTACTCTGCGGGGGGAGCTAACGAGCAGTACTTC.

CDR3 sequence reads: CSGYRGETQYF. The CDR3 DNA follows: TGCAGCGGATACAGGGGAGAGACCCAGTACTTC. The chain uses TRBV29-1 and TRBJ2-5, with TRBD1 identical over 7 bases. The CDR3 consists of 11 residues. V trimming: 7 bases; J trimming: 4 bases; junction bases outside the gene matches: 3. Per germline, CDR1 SQVTM and CDR2 ANQGSEA.

This clone was seen a single time. V is TRBV28 and J is TRBJ1-2; 8 nucleotides line up with TRBD1. The CDR3 extends over 15 amino acids. Losses at the gene ends were 5 bases for V and 4 bases for J; bases not matched to a gene: 9. The V gene's germline CDR1 is MDHEN and CDR2 SYDVKM. CDR3 nucleotide sequence: TGTGCCAGCAGTAATCCGACAGGGGTACCCTATGGCTACACCTTC. It is translated as CASSNPTGVPYGYTF.

The chain couples TRBV25-1 to TRBJ1-2; 8 bases agree with TRBD1. The CDR3 is 15 residues long. J was trimmed by 5 bases and V by 2 bases; bases with no gene match: 7. Germline CDR1 is MGHDK and CDR2 is SYGVNS. The CDR3 coding sequence is TGTGCCAGCAGTGAACCGGGACAGGTCGTATATGGCTACACCTTC. This codes for CASSEPGQVVYGYTF.

The chain is built from TRBV11-2 and TRBJ2-3; tentatively, D is TRBD2 (5 bases). V was shortened by 1 base and J by 2 bases, with 13 bases between the two germline ends. Per germline, CDR1 SGHAT and CDR2 FQNNGV. This CDR3 contains 16 residues. The DNA of the CDR3 is TGTGCCAGCAGCTTAGTTCCGGGGAAAACCACAGATACGCAGTATTTT. Its protein is CASSLVPGKTTDTQYF.